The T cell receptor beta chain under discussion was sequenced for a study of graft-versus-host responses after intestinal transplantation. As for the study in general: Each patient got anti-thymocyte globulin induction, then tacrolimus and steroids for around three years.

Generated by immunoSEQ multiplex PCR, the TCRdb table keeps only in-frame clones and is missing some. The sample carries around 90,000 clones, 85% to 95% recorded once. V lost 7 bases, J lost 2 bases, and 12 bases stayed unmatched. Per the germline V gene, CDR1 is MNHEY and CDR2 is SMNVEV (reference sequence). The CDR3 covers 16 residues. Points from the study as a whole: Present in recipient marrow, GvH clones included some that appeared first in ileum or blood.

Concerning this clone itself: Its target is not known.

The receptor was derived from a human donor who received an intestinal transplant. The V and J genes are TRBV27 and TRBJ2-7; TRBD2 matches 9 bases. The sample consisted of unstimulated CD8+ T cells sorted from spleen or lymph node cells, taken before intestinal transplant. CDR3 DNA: TGTGCCAGCACCTCGGAACCAGCGGGAGGAACCTACGAGCAGTACTTC. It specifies CASTSEPAGGTYEQYF.